Each of the 30 T cell receptor beta chains below was sequenced from the same sample in a study of T cells in Graves' hyperthyroidism and ophthalmopathy. Template material for amplifying TCR beta CDR3 regions consisted of RNA transcripts. TCR CDR3 underwent first-round RT-PCR with the HTBI primer set. One entry per CDR3 protein, called by TCRdb with MiXCR from the multiplex PCR reads. This table has around 620,000 distinct CDR3 sequences, 15% to 20% appearing once. Sequenced: blood. The receptors come from a woman in her 30s with Graves' hyperthyroidism.

This clonotype was found many times. The rearrangement uses TRBV7-9 and TRBJ1-2; D may be TRBD1 (5 bases). Looked up from germline, CDR1 is SEHNR and CDR2 is FQNEAQ (reference sequence). The CDR3 runs 14 residues. V was cut by 1 base and J by 4 bases, with 10 bases left in between. The CDR3 DNA reads TGTGCCAGCAGCTTAGGCGCGGGGGGCTATGGCTACACCTTC. Its translation is CASSLGAGGYGYTF.

This clonotype was recorded a few times. V usage is TRBV19 and J usage is TRBJ2-5, with D perhaps assigned TRBD1 or TRBD2 (5 bases each). The CDR3 has 16 residues. The V gene lost 3 bases and the J gene lost 2 bases, with 16 bases spanning the gap. CDR1 LNHDA and CDR2 SQIVND come from the germline V gene (reference sequence). The chain's CDR3 is CASSITGTLPQETQYF. CDR3 sequence (DNA): TGTGCCAGTAGTATCACCGGGACCCTACCACAAGAGACCCAGTACTTC.

There are a few counts of this clonotype. The CDR3 loop reads CASAQGRNTEAFF. The CDR3 nucleotides read TGTGCCAGCGCCCAAGGACGGAACACTGAAGCTTTCTTT. V is TRBV6-1 and J is TRBJ1-1; D ambiguous. This CDR3 contains 13 residues. With 8 bases removed from V and 1 base from J, the gap between germline ends came to 11 bases. CDR1 and CDR2 from the germline V gene are MNHNS and SASEGT.

This clonotype was detected many times. The genes are TRBV30 and TRBJ2-7; tentative D call: TRBD1 (6 bases). CDR3 length equals 14 residues. V lost 0 bases and J 4 bases, leaving 13 bases between the germline ends. Germline loops: CDR1 GTSNPN, CDR2 SVGIG (reference sequence). This CDR3 is CAWSVQGIGYEQYF. CDR3 nucleotides: TGTGCCTGGAGTGTACAGGGTATTGGGTACGAGCAGTACTTC.

This clonotype showed up many times. The genes are TRBV12-3 or TRBV12-4 and TRBJ1-2; no clear D. The CDR3 is made up of 13 amino acids. Trimming stripped 6 bases from V and 0 bases from J, with 8 bases between. The CDR3 is CASSLSTNYGYTF. For the CDR3, the DNA is TGTGCCAGCAGCCTAAGTACTAACTATGGCTACACCTTC.

In this sample, this clonotype turned up many times. The V gene is TRBV7-2, the J gene TRBJ1-1, with D perhaps matching TRBD1 (6 bases). This CDR3 comprises 13 residues. Trimming left V 4 bases short and J 1 base short, with 7 bases between. Germline-derived CDR1 and CDR2 are SGHTA and FQGNSA. Written as DNA, the CDR3 is TGTGCCAGCAGCTGGGGACAGAACACTGAAGCTTTCTTT. As protein: CASSWGQNTEAFF.

This clonotype was counted many times. The chain joins TRBV28 to TRBJ2-7; D is undetermined. Germline CDR1 and CDR2: MDHEN and SYDVKM. The CDR3 has 14 residues. Trimming shortened V by 2 bases and J by 6 bases, and 14 bases separated the two germline ends. CDR3 region: CASSLDSSRPEQYF. The CDR3 region has the DNA TGTGCCAGCAGTTTAGACTCATCGCGTCCCGAGCAGTACTTC.

This clonotype occurred a few times. The chain joins TRBV7-2 to TRBJ2-2; 10 positions match TRBD1. V gave up 5 bases and J gave up 4 bases; unmatched junction bases: 4. The V gene's germline CDR1 is SGHTA and CDR2 FQGNSA. The CDR3 extends over 15 amino acids. The CDR3 here is CASSRGQGSTGELFF. The CDR3 DNA is TGTGCCAGCAGCCGGGGACAGGGGTCCACCGGGGAGCTGTTTTTT.

The table lists this clonotype with a few counts. This chain uses TRBV7-2 with TRBJ2-2; D assignment may be TRBD1 or TRBD2 (5 bases each). The V gene lost 5 bases and the J gene lost 0 bases, with 16 bases spanning the gap. Germline CDR1 and CDR2: SGHTA and FQGNSA. The CDR3 is 17 residues long. CDR3 sequence (DNA): TGTGCCAGCAGCCCGCCCCGGGGCTTCGCGAACACCGGGGAGCTGTTTTTT. This sequence encodes CASSPPRGFANTGELFF.

CDR3 sequence: CSAFLLAGGGEQYF. The CDR3 DNA is TGCAGTGCTTTCCTCCTAGCGGGAGGTGGTGAGCAGTACTTC. The rearrangement links TRBV20-1 to TRBJ2-7; 11 bases align to TRBD2. V lost 5 bases and J lost 7; bases outside the gene matches: 10. CDR3 size: 14 residues. The germline gives CDR1 DFQATT, CDR2 SNEGSKA (reference sequence).

This clonotype was counted at least ten times. At one of its ends the junction is not consistent with the germline gene, which may arise from a read error. The V gene is TRBV7-3, the J gene TRBJ2-1; a weak D match, TRBD2 (6 bases). The CDR3 is made up of 17 amino acids. CDR1 SGHTA and CDR2 FQGTGA come from the germline V gene. The CDR3 region is CAGSRGGMGSSYNEQFF. The CDR3 DNA sequence: TGTGCCGGCAGCCGGGGCGGGATGGGGAGCTCCTACAATGAGCAGTTCTTC.

This clonotype has at least ten counts. The chain employs TRBV6-1 and TRBJ1-1; D gene unclear. Germline V CDR1 and CDR2: MNHNS, SASEGT. The V and J ends lost 6 bases and 0 bases respectively, with 8 bases between them. CDR3 length: 13 amino acids. As DNA, the CDR3 is TGTGCCAGCAGGACAACCTTGAACACTGAAGCTTTCTTT. Translated: CASRTTLNTEAFF.

This clonotype was detected ten times or more. This chain connects TRBV18 to TRBJ2-1; D gene uncertain. Between the trimmed V and J ends, which lost 1 base and 3 bases, there was a span of 7 bases. The CDR3 is 14 residues long. Per the germline V gene, CDR1 is KGHSH and CDR2 is LQKENI. The CDR3 sequence: CASSPRADYNEQFF. CDR3 nucleotide sequence: TGTGCCAGCTCACCACGTGCTGACTACAATGAGCAGTTCTTC. Together with reference TRBV18 and TRBJ2-1, the CDR3 gives the full variable domain: NAGVMQNPRHLVRRRGQEARLRCSPMKGHSHVYWYRQLPEEGLKFMVYLQKENIIDESGMPKERFSAEFPKEGPSILRIQQVVRGDSAAYFCASSPRADYNEQFFGPGTRLTVL.

This clonotype occurred a few times. The chain combines TRBV27 with TRBJ2-2; 10 positions match TRBD2. Germline lookup yields CDR1 MNHEY and CDR2 SMNVEV (reference sequence). The CDR3 is 16 residues long. After removal of 6 bases from V and 5 bases from J, the junction contained 9 bases not matched to a gene. The CDR3 loop reads CASRMSSGRGTGELFF. For the CDR3, the DNA is TGTGCCAGCAGAATGTCTAGCGGGAGAGGGACCGGGGAGCTGTTTTTT.

This clonotype has a count of ten or more. V gene TRBV2 combines with J gene TRBJ1-1, with D perhaps TRBD1 (6 bases). V was trimmed by 9 bases and J by 5 bases, leaving 16 bases between them. The CDR3 totals 13 residues. CDR1 and CDR2 (germline): SNHLY, FYNNEI. CDR3 amino acids: CARVQGRETEAFF. The CDR3 coding sequence is TGTGCCAGAGTACAGGGACGAGAGACTGAAGCTTTCTTT.

This clonotype came up many times. The CDR3 protein is CASSYSTLADNEQFF. The CDR3 region has the DNA TGTGCCAGCAGTTACTCGACACTAGCCGACAATGAGCAGTTCTTC. This chain joins TRBV6-5 and TRBJ2-1; possible D gene TRBD2, 6 bases. V lost 0 bases to trimming and J lost 5 bases, with 11 bases between them. The CDR3 contains 15 residues. Per the germline V gene, CDR1 is MNHEY and CDR2 is SVGAGI.

This clonotype was seen ten or more times. This chain joins TRBV28 and TRBJ2-5; D gene unclear. Trimming removed 2 bases from V and 4 bases from J, with 8 bases in between. This CDR3 comprises 13 residues. Germline-derived CDR1 and CDR2 are MDHEN and SYDVKM. CDR3 amino acids: CASSLQAVETQYF. In DNA, the CDR3 is TGTGCCAGCAGTTTACAAGCTGTAGAGACCCAGTACTTC.

This clonotype was counted at least ten times. This chain links TRBV28 with TRBJ2-3, with 8 bases fitting TRBD1. CDR1 and CDR2 (germline): MDHEN, SYDVKM. With 11 bases clipped from V and 3 bases from J, the junction kept 7 bases outside the gene matches. CDR3 length equals 13 residues. CDR3 sequence: CAGKDRATDTQYF. As DNA, the CDR3 is TGTGCCGGGAAGGACAGGGCAACAGATACGCAGTATTTT.

The chain joins TRBV7-9 to TRBJ1-5, with a tentative D call TRBD1 (6 bases). Germline V gives CDR1 SEHNR, CDR2 FQNEAQ (reference sequence). This CDR3 region has 15 residues. V was cut by 5 bases and J by 6 bases, with 17 bases left in between. The CDR3, as DNA: TGTGCCAGCAGCCAAGCGGCGGGGGCAGGTCAGCCCCAGCATTTT. Translation gives CASSQAAGAGQPQHF.

This clonotype is a singleton in its sample. A much larger clone sits a single nucleotide away, making a read error possible. The chain is built from TRBV20-1 and TRBJ2-7, with 8 nucleotides matching TRBD2. From germline, CDR1 is DFQATT and CDR2 SNEGSKA (reference sequence). The CDR3 has 15 amino acids. CDR3 in amino acids: CSARNFGTRAYEQDF. DNA of the CDR3: TGCAGTGCTAGAAATTTCGGGACTAGGGCCTACGAGCAGGACTTC.

The chain employs TRBV2 and TRBJ2-7, with D possibly TRBD1 on 5 matching bases. The CDR3 sequence is 16 residues long. From germline, CDR1 is SNHLY and CDR2 FYNNEI. The ends were cut back, 2 bases at V and 2 bases at J, with 16 bases in the middle. The CDR3 DNA reads TGTGCCAGCAGTGAAAGGGTCATGGCGGACACCTACGAGCAGTACTTC. This encodes CASSERVMADTYEQYF.

V and J are TRBV13 and TRBJ2-1; the D is unclear. CDR1 and CDR2 (germline): PRHDT, FYEKMQ (reference sequence). CDR3 length: 14 residues. Trimming took 6 bases from V and 3 from J, leaving 12 bases between them. CDR3 coding DNA: TGTGCCAGCAGTAAGCATTCAAACTACAATGAGCAGTTCTTC. Protein product: CASSKHSNYNEQFF.

The chain couples TRBV7-9 to TRBJ1-2, with D perhaps TRBD1 (5 bases). The CDR3 runs 16 residues. Germline V gene data show CDR1 as SEHNR and CDR2 as FQNEAQ (reference sequence). Trimming removed 4 bases from V and 2 bases from J, with 17 bases in between. DNA for the CDR3: TGTGCCAGCAGCTATACCCCCGGACACTCGAACTATGGCTACACCTTC. Encoded protein: CASSYTPGHSNYGYTF.

This clonotype came up many times. The rearrangement links TRBV2 to TRBJ2-3; no clear D. The CDR3 runs 13 residues. Germline V gene lookup returns CDR1 SNHLY and CDR2 FYNNEI. The ends were cut back, 6 bases at V and 4 bases at J, with 11 bases in the middle. CDR3 amino acids: CASSLTRSDTQYF. The CDR3 DNA sequence: TGTGCCAGCAGCCTGACCCGATCAGATACGCAGTATTTT. The whole variable domain, remainder taken from reference TRBV2 and TRBJ2-3, is EPEVTQTPSHQVTQMGQEVILRCVPISNHLYFYWYRQILGQKVEFLVSFYNNEISEKSEIFDDQFSVERPDGSNFTLKIRSTKLEDSAMYFCASSLTRSDTQYFGPGTRLTVL.

This clonotype was detected ten times or more. V is TRBV12-3 or TRBV12-4 and J is TRBJ2-1, with TRBD1 as a possible D gene (5 bases). This CDR3 contains 13 residues. Trimming pared 3 bases from V and 10 bases from J, leaving 13 bases between. CDR3 nucleotide sequence: TGTGCCAGCAGTTTCGTTAGGGGTAGGGAGCAGTTCTTC. It codes for CASSFVRGREQFF.

This clonotype was picked up many times. The J gene is TRBJ2-1, the V gene TRBV24-1; 8 bases are a match to TRBD2. The length of the CDR3 is 14 residues. The ends lost 7 bases at V and 6 bases at J; junction bases unmatched: 7. The germline V gene encodes CDR1 KGHDR and CDR2 SFDVKD. CDR3 nucleotides: TGTGCCACCAGGACCGGGACTAGTGGCAATGAGCAGTTCTTC. Protein: CATRTGTSGNEQFF.

The table lists this clonotype with a few counts. This sequence joins TRBV5-6 and TRBJ1-2; D remains ambiguous. Per germline, CDR1 SGHDT and CDR2 YYEEEE. Trimming removed 4 bases at V and 8 bases at J, with 15 bases between. The CDR3 covers 13 residues. The CDR3 DNA is TGTGCCAGCAGCCCGCCGGGTTTGGGGGGCTACACCTTC. This gives the protein CASSPPGLGGYTF.

The chain carries TRBV4-2 and TRBJ2-1, with 11 bases fitting TRBD2. The CDR3 length is 17 residues. Trimming cost V 0 bases and J 6 bases; bases outside gene matches: 7. CDR1 is LGHNA and CDR2 is YNFKEQ in the germline V gene. CDR3 residues: CASSQDRGLAGGNEQFF. CDR3 nucleotide sequence: TGTGCCAGCAGCCAAGATAGAGGGCTAGCGGGAGGCAATGAGCAGTTCTTC.

This clonotype was seen ten or more times. The chain employs TRBV7-8 and TRBJ2-7; tentatively, D is TRBD2 (5 bases). CDR1 and CDR2 (germline): SGHVS, FQNEAQ. The CDR3 has 14 residues. Trimming left V 6 bases short and J 1 base short, with 13 bases between. DNA of the CDR3: TGTGCCAGCAGTAGTACTAGATGGTCCTACGAGCAGTACTTC. Translation gives CASSSTRWSYEQYF.

This chain connects TRBV20-1 to TRBJ2-7, with TRBD2 identical over 8 bases. Germline V gene lookup returns CDR1 DFQATT and CDR2 SNEGSKA (reference sequence). The CDR3 totals 12 residues. V gave up 3 bases and J gave up 6 bases; unmatched junction bases: 4. In nucleotides, the CDR3 is TGCAGTGCTAGGGCGGGGGGCTCCGAGCAGTACTTC. Protein sequence: CSARAGGSEQYF.